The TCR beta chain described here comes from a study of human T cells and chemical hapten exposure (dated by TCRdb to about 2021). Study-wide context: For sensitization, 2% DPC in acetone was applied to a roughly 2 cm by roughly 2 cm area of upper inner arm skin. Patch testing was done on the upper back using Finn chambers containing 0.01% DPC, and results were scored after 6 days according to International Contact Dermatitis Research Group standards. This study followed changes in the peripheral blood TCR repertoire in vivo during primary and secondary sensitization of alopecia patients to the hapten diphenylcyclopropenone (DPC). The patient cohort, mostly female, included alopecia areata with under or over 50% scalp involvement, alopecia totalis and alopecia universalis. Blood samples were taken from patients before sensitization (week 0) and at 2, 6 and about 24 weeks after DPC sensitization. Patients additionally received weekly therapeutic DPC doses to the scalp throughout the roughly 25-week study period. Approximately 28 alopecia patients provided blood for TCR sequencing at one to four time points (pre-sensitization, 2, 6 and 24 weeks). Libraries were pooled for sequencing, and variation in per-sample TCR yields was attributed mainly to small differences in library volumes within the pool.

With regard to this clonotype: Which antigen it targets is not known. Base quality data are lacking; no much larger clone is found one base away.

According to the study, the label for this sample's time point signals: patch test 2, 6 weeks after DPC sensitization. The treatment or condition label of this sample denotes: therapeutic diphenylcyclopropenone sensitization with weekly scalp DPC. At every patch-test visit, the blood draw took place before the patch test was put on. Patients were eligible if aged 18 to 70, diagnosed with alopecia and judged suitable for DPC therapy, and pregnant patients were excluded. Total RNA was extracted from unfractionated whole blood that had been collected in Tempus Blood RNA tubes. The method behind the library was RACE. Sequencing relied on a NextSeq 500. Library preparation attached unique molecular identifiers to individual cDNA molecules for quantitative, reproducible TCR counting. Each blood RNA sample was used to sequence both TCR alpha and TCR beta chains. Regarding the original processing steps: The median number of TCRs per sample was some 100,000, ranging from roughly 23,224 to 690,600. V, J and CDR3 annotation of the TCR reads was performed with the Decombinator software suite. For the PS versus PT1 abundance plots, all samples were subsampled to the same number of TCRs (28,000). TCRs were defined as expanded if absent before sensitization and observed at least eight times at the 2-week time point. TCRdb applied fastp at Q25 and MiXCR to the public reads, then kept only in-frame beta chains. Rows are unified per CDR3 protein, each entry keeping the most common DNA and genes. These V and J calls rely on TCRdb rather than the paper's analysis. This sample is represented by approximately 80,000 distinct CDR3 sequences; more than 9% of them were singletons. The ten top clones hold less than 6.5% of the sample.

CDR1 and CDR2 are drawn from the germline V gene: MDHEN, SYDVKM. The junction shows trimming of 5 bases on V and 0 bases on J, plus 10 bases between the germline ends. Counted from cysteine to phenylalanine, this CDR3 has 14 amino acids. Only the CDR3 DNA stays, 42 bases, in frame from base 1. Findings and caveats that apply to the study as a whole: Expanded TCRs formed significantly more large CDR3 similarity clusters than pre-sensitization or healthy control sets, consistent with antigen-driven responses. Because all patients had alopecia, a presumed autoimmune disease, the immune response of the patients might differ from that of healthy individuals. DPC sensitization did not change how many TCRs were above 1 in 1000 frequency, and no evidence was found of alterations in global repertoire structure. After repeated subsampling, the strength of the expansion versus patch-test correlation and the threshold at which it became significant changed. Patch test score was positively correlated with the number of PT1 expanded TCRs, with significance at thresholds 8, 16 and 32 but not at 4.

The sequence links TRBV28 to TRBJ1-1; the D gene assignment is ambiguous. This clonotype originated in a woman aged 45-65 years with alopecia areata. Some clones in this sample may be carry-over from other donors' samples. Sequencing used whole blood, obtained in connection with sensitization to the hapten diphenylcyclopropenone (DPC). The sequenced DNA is TGTGCCAGCAGTGACTCGCTGGTGAACACTGAAGCTTTCTTT. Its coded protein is CASSDSLVNTEAFF.